These 5 T cell receptor beta chains were all obtained from the same sample, sequenced in a study of blood T cell repertoires in COVID-19. Measured with immunoSEQ multiplex PCR; TCRdb has only the in-frame clones, and not every one. The table lists about 170,000 clones, under 85% of them singletons. The sequencing sample was made of PBMCs or T cells enriched from blood (not recorded which). These receptor sequences come from a man between 50 and 59 years old who had recovered from COVID-19.

The table lists this clone with a count of one. The chain uses TRBV7-2 and TRBJ2-1; D uncertain. Germline V lookup: CDR1 SGHTA, CDR2 FQGNSA. CDR3 length equals 15 residues. The V end was cut by 4 bases, the J end by 2 bases, with 12 bases between. The CDR3 DNA sequence: TGTGCCAGCAGCTCAGAGGCCCCCCCCTACAATGAGCAGTTCTTC. Its protein is CASSSEAPPYNEQFF.

The chain is built from TRBV7-2 and TRBJ2-3; 13 positions match TRBD2. The junction had 8 bases not matched to a gene; V was cut back by 5 bases and J by 9 bases. Per germline, CDR1 SGHTA and CDR2 FQGNSA. The CDR3 is 15 residues long. The CDR3 nucleotides read TGTGCCAGCAGCCCCAGACTAGCGGGGGGCCAAACGCAGTATTTT. This codes for CASSPRLAGGQTQYF.

This chain links TRBV27 with TRBJ2-6; D ambiguous. The germline V and J ends were trimmed by 6 bases and 0 bases, with 6 bases remaining between them. In germline, CDR1 is MNHEY, CDR2 SMNVEV (reference sequence). The CDR3 covers 14 residues. Here the CDR3 reads CASRPSSGANVLTF. CDR3 nucleotide sequence: TGTGCCAGCAGGCCTAGCTCTGGGGCCAACGTCCTGACTTTC.

The chain joins TRBV5-1 to TRBJ2-1; 14 bases fit TRBD2. The CDR3 is 16 amino acids. Germline CDR1 is SGHRS and CDR2 is YFSETQ. Trimming at V came to 4 bases and at J to 5 bases, leaving 5 bases not matched to a gene. CDR3 nucleotides: TGCGCCAGCAGCCCCGGACTAGCGGGGGGTCACAATGAGCAGTTCTTC. Protein sequence: CASSPGLAGGHNEQFF. Filled out from reference TRBV5-1 and TRBJ2-1, the complete variable domain reads KAGVTQTPRYLIKTRGQQVTLSCSPISGHRSVSWYQQTPGQGLQFLFEYFSETQRNKGNFPGRFSGRQFSNSRSEMNVSTLELGDSALYLCASSPGLAGGHNEQFFGPGTRLTVL.

The chain combines TRBV7-3 with TRBJ1-1; D is perhaps TRBD1 (5 bases). Between the trimmed V and J ends, which lost 2 bases and 5 bases, there was a span of 15 bases. CDR1 and CDR2 (germline): SGHTA, FQGTGA. CDR3 length: 15 residues. The CDR3 coding sequence is TGTGCCAGCAGCTTAGGGGCAGGGATGGGGACTGAAGCTTTCTTT. It encodes CASSLGAGMGTEAFF.